The 22 T cell receptor beta chains in this list originate from one sample, sequenced in a study of shared clonotypes between healthy human individuals. Profiling relied on immunoSEQ multiplex PCR, and the TCRdb table lists in-frame clones only, not all of them. The top ten clones hold about 1.5% of a sample with about 1 million clones, about 80% of them seen once. Sequenced: memory CD4+ T cells sorted from blood. Subset denoted: CD45RA-negative fraction. The receptor set was obtained from a man aged 18-30 years in good health.

The chain has TRBV15 and TRBJ2-7, with 9 bases lining up with TRBD2. The V gene's germline CDR1 is LNHNV and CDR2 YYDKDF (reference sequence). V was pared by 4 bases and J by 4 bases, with 11 bases of the junction left unmatched. The CDR3 contains 16 residues. CDR3 sequence: CATSKEVAGAGYEQYF. DNA of the CDR3: TGTGCCACCAGCAAAGAAGTAGCGGGAGCTGGATACGAGCAGTACTTC.

In DNA, the CDR3 is TGTGCCTGGAACCCGGGACAGGGGGCTGAGGGCTACACCTTC. Translating gives CAWNPGQGAEGYTF. The chain combines TRBV30 with TRBJ1-2; 12 bases line up with TRBD1. Losses at the gene ends were 4 bases for V and 8 bases for J; bases not matched to a gene: 8. CDR1 and CDR2 from the germline V gene are GTSNPN and SVGIG (reference sequence). The CDR3 is made up of 14 amino acids.

The V call is TRBV5-4, the J call TRBJ2-5; 14 nucleotides match TRBD2. The CDR3 totals 17 residues. CDR1 and CDR2 from the germline V gene are SGHNT and YYREEE (reference sequence). The J segment lost 4 bases and the V segment lost 4 bases, leaving 9 bases of the junction unmatched. Written as DNA, the CDR3 is TGTGCCAGCAGCCCCGGGACTAGCGGGGGAGGACGAGAGACCCAGTACTTC. Protein: CASSPGTSGGGRETQYF.

The chain recombines TRBV28 with TRBJ1-5; TRBD1 is a possible D gene (6 bases). This CDR3 region has 13 residues. Germline V gene data show CDR1 as MDHEN and CDR2 as SYDVKM. The V end was cut by 3 bases, the J end by 6 bases, with 9 bases between. CDR3 DNA sequence: TGTGCCAGCAGTTTGACAGGTCCTCAGCCCCAGCATTTT. Protein sequence: CASSLTGPQPQHF.

The chain couples TRBV6-1 to TRBJ2-7; 7 positions match TRBD1. CDR1 is MNHNS, CDR2 SASEGT, per germline. This CDR3 spans 14 amino acids. V dropped 4 bases and J dropped 1; count of bases not matched to a gene: 4. In nucleotides, the CDR3 is TGTGCCAGCAGTGTACAGGGGATTTCCTACGAGCAGTACTTC. Translating gives CASSVQGISYEQYF.

V gene TRBV7-2 combines with J gene TRBJ2-7; 7 bases line up with TRBD2. Trimming cost V 5 bases and J 2 bases; bases outside gene matches: 18. The CDR3 spans 18 residues. The V gene's germline CDR1 is SGHTA and CDR2 FQGNSA. CDR3 amino acids: CASSLPSFAGVSTYEQYF. CDR3 coding DNA: TGTGCCAGCAGCCTACCCTCTTTTGCGGGAGTAAGTACCTACGAGCAGTACTTC.

This clone was recorded once. V usage is TRBV11-2 and J usage is TRBJ2-1, with D perhaps matching TRBD2 (5 bases). This CDR3 has 12 residues. In germline, CDR1 is SGHAT, CDR2 FQNNGV. Trimming cost V 8 bases and J 10 bases, with 15 bases left between them. CDR3 DNA: TGTGCCAGCTCGGAGGCCTTAGGGGAGCAGTTCTTC. It translates to CASSEALGEQFF. Full variable domain (remainder filled in from reference TRBV11-2 and TRBJ2-1): EAGVAQSPRYKIIEKRQSVAFWCNPISGHATLYWYQQILGQGPKLLIQFQNNGVVDDSQLPKDRFSAERLKGVDSTLKIQPAKLEDSAVYLCASSEALGEQFFGPGTRLTVL.

This CDR3 is CASSHASGELFF. CDR3 DNA: TGTGCCAGCAGCCACGCGTCCGGGGAGCTGTTTTTT. The chain links TRBV5-6 to TRBJ2-2, with D unclear. Germline assignment: CDR1 SGHDT and CDR2 YYEEEE. Deletions cut 4 bases from V and 6 bases from J, with 7 bases between. The length of the CDR3 is 12 residues.

V is TRBV10-3 and J is TRBJ2-3; 7 nucleotides align to TRBD1. The V and J ends lost 11 bases and 3 bases, in that order; junction bases with no gene match: 8. This CDR3 has 13 residues. Per germline, CDR1 ENHRY and CDR2 SYGVKD. CDR3 coding DNA: TGTGCCGCCAAGGGGGCGAATACAGATACGCAGTATTTT. Translating it yields CAAKGANTDTQYF.

As to this clone: A clone one base away is much larger, so this may be a read error. The genes are TRBV7-3 and TRBJ1-5; D remains ambiguous. The CDR3 length is 13 residues. Germline V gene data show CDR1 as SGHTA and CDR2 as FQGTGA. Deletions cut 2 bases from V and 0 bases from J, with 2 bases between. CDR3 protein: CASSLDSNQPQHF. CDR3 nucleotides: TGTGCCAGCAGCTTAGATAGCAATCAGCCCCAGCATTTT.

CDR3 nucleotides: TGTGCCAGCAGTTTCGGGGGGGCCTTAAATGAGCAGTTCTTC. Translating it yields CASSFGGALNEQFF. The chain is built from TRBV28 and TRBJ2-1, with 8 nucleotides matching TRBD2. Germline V CDR1 and CDR2: MDHEN, SYDVKM. The CDR3 contains 14 residues. Germline trimming cut 3 bases from V and 7 bases from J; bases unmatched to any gene: 5.

This clone has just one count. The chain is built from TRBV14 and TRBJ1-6; 9 bases match TRBD1. The V gene end was trimmed by 0 bases and the J gene end by 8 bases; junction bases not matched to a gene: 5. Germline V gene data show CDR1 as SGHDN and CDR2 as FVKESK. The CDR3 is 16 amino acids. CDR3 residues: CASSQDVGQGYSPLHF. As DNA, the CDR3 is TGTGCCAGCAGCCAAGACGTGGGACAGGGCTATTCACCCCTCCACTTT.

This chain connects TRBV10-3 to TRBJ2-3; D is undetermined. The CDR3 is 14 amino acids. CDR1 ENHRY and CDR2 SYGVKD come from the germline V gene. V lost 0 bases, J lost 2 bases, and 6 bases lay in between. CDR3 sequence: CAISESTPTDTQYF. For the CDR3, the DNA is TGTGCCATCAGTGAGTCGACCCCCACAGATACGCAGTATTTT.

The gene calls are TRBV7-6 and TRBJ2-2, with D possibly being TRBD1 (6 bases). The CDR3 contains 15 residues. The V gene's germline CDR1 is SGHVS and CDR2 FNYEAQ. Between the trimmed V and J ends, which lost 1 base and 5 bases, there was a span of 11 bases. CDR3 residues: CASSLVQGGTGELFF. The DNA for the CDR3 is TGTGCCAGCAGCTTAGTACAGGGCGGGACCGGGGAGCTGTTTTTT.

This rearrangement joins TRBV18 to TRBJ1-1; D is perhaps TRBD1 (5 bases). Germline V gene lookup returns CDR1 KGHSH and CDR2 LQKENI. This CDR3 is built from 15 residues. Trimming pared 3 bases from V and 7 bases from J, leaving 18 bases between. The CDR3 DNA reads TGTGCCAGCTCACCCCCGGGCCTGACCGGGGGTGAAGCTTTCTTT. As protein: CASSPPGLTGGEAFF.

The sample holds a few counts of this clone. The chain combines TRBV5-5 with TRBJ1-5; possible D gene TRBD1, 5 bases. This CDR3 region has 15 residues. Per the germline V gene, CDR1 is SGHKS and CDR2 is YYEKEE (reference sequence). With 2 bases removed from V and 2 bases from J, the gap between germline ends came to 11 bases. The CDR3 DNA sequence: TGTGCCAGCAGCTTAGTCGACAGTGGCAATCAGCCCCAGCATTTT. This sequence encodes CASSLVDSGNQPQHF.

This clone was counted between two and nine times. The chain recombines TRBV7-9 with TRBJ2-5; D is unclear. CDR1 is SEHNR and CDR2 is FQNEAQ in the germline V gene (reference sequence). V was clipped by 5 bases and J by 2 bases, with 12 bases between them. The CDR3 extends over 14 amino acids. The CDR3: CASSLGSQQETQYF. CDR3 bases: TGTGCCAGCAGCCTGGGGTCTCAACAAGAGACCCAGTACTTC.

The chain uses TRBV18 and TRBJ1-4; 11 bases match TRBD1. V dropped 6 bases and J dropped 7; count of bases not matched to a gene: 7. CDR1 is KGHSH, CDR2 LQKENI, per germline. CDR3 length: 15 amino acids. The CDR3 protein is CASSSGTGGFEKLFF. In DNA, the CDR3 is TGTGCCAGCTCGTCCGGGACAGGGGGATTTGAAAAACTGTTTTTT.

CDR3 sequence (DNA): TGTGCTAGTGATGAGACGGGTGGAGCTTTCTTT. Residues: CASDETGGAFF. The rearrangement links TRBV12-5 to TRBJ1-1; D unresolved. The length of the CDR3 is 11 residues. The germline V gene has CDR1 LGHNT and CDR2 FRNRAP. Trimming took off 7 bases at V and 10 bases at J, with 13 bases between the two ends.

V usage is TRBV30 and J usage is TRBJ1-2; possible D gene TRBD1, 5 bases. The germline V gene encodes CDR1 GTSNPN and CDR2 SVGIG (reference sequence). Trimming took 3 bases from V and 7 from J, leaving 15 bases between them. CDR3 size: 13 residues. CDR3 in DNA: TGTGCCTGGAGCCTACAGCCCGGGGGTGGCTACACCTTC. Translated: CAWSLQPGGGYTF.

The rearrangement joins TRBV19 to TRBJ2-1, with no clear D. The germline CDR1 and CDR2 sequences are LNHDA and SQIVND (reference sequence). The V and J ends lost 6 bases and 0 bases respectively, with 6 bases between them. This CDR3 region has 13 residues. The CDR3 DNA follows: TGTGCCAGTAGCGGCAGCTCCTACAATGAGCAGTTCTTC. Protein sequence: CASSGSSYNEQFF.

The rearrangement links TRBV29-1 to TRBJ1-2; no clear D. V was cut by 1 base and J by 10 bases, with 10 bases left in between. The germline CDR1 and CDR2 sequences are SQVTM and ANQGSEA. There are 11 residues in the CDR3. In DNA form, the CDR3 reads TGCAGCGTTGAAGTTTCACAGATCTACACCTTC. Translated: CSVEVSQIYTF.